This passage covers 16 T cell receptor beta chains from one sample sequenced in a study of radiotherapy plus CTLA-4 blockade in lung cancer. Assay used: immunoSEQ multiplex PCR; TCRdb lists only in-frame clones, some missing. The table has about 39,000 clones, nearly 80% seen once. The sample consisted of peripheral blood, taken from a patient treated with radiotherapy plus ipilimumab. The receptors stem from a human donor with non-small cell lung cancer that progressed on radiotherapy plus ipilimumab.

The rearrangement uses TRBV5-6 and TRBJ2-1; unclear D gene. Trimming removed 5 bases at V and 7 bases at J, with 13 bases between. Germline assignment: CDR1 SGHDT and CDR2 YYEEEE. The CDR3 runs to 13 residues. In nucleotides, the CDR3 is TGTGCCAGCAGAATCTACTCCTTAAATGAGCAGTTCTTC. Amino acids: CASRIYSLNEQFF.

V and J are TRBV10-3 and TRBJ2-3, with 8 bases fitting TRBD1. Per germline, CDR1 ENHRY and CDR2 SYGVKD. Trimming took 4 bases from V and 2 from J; bases not matched to a gene: 11. The CDR3 spans 17 residues. CDR3: CAISARRTGMTTDTQYF. The CDR3 DNA reads as TGTGCCATCAGTGCGAGAAGGACAGGGATGACCACAGATACGCAGTATTTT.

The chain has TRBV5-1 and TRBJ1-5; 7 bases are shared with TRBD1. V was pared by 3 bases and J by 4 bases, with 7 bases of the junction left unmatched. This CDR3 spans 15 amino acids. Germline V gene sequence: CDR1 SGHRS, CDR2 YFSETQ. The CDR3 nucleotides read TGCGCCAGCAGCTCCTCGGGACAGACGAATCAGCCCCAGCATTTT. Its protein product is CASSSSGQTNQPQHF.

J is TRBJ1-2 and V is TRBV19; D might be TRBD1 (5 bases). V dropped 7 bases and J dropped 2 bases, with 11 bases sitting between them. This CDR3 spans 13 amino acids. In germline, CDR1 is LNHDA, CDR2 SQIVND (reference sequence). In DNA, the CDR3 is TGTGCCAGTAAAACAGGCCTAAACTATGGCTACACCTTC. It codes for CASKTGLNYGYTF.

The chain carries TRBV6-1 and TRBJ1-2, with 7 bases aligning to TRBD1. V dropped 2 bases and J dropped 4; count of bases not matched to a gene: 7. The CDR3 contains 15 residues. Germline CDR1 is MNHNS and CDR2 is SASEGT. CDR3 bases: TGTGCCAGCAGTGAATTGGACCGACAGGGCTATGGCTACACCTTC. Its translation is CASSELDRQGYGYTF.

The J gene is TRBJ2-5, the V gene TRBV27; 9 nucleotides align to TRBD2. V lost 5 bases, J lost 5 bases, and 9 bases stayed unmatched. Germline V gene data show CDR1 as MNHEY and CDR2 as SMNVEV (reference sequence). The CDR3 consists of 15 residues. The CDR3 loop reads CASSLAGGPRETQYF. The CDR3, as DNA: TGTGCCAGCAGTCTCGCGGGGGGGCCTCGGGAGACCCAGTACTTC.

Only a few counts were recorded for this clone. The chain employs TRBV18 and TRBJ1-2; D is ambiguous. Germline CDR1 KGHSH, CDR2 LQKENI. This CDR3 is 23 amino acids long. V lost 3 bases to trimming and J lost 0 bases, with 35 bases between them. In DNA form, the CDR3 reads TGTGCCAGCTCACCGAGTTCGTCAAAAGCACTAACCCCACGTCTTGGCCCTAACTATGGCTACACCTTC. The encoded protein is CASSPSSSKALTPRLGPNYGYTF.

The genes are TRBV9 and TRBJ2-2; a possible D gene is TRBD2 (6 bases). The V end was cut by 0 bases, the J end by 1 base, with 13 bases between. The CDR3 has 17 residues. Germline-derived CDR1 and CDR2 are SGDLS and YYNGEE. In DNA form, the CDR3 reads TGTGCCAGCAGCGTAGTCCCGGCGGGGTTGAACACCGGGGAGCTGTTTTTT. Translating gives CASSVVPAGLNTGELFF.

The chain uses TRBV5-4 and TRBJ1-1; a weak D match, TRBD1 (6 bases). The V gene lost 8 bases and the J gene lost 0 bases, with 17 bases spanning the gap. The CDR3 has 15 amino acids. Looked up from germline, CDR1 is SGHNT and CDR2 is YYREEE (reference sequence). The CDR3: CASHGEGGMNTEAFF. CDR3 nucleotide sequence: TGTGCCAGTCATGGGGAGGGGGGAATGAACACTGAAGCTTTCTTT.

The chain is built from TRBV6-1 and TRBJ2-7; TRBD1 agrees at 7 bases. In germline, CDR1 is MNHNS, CDR2 SASEGT. V lost 6 bases, J lost 3 bases, and 8 bases stayed unmatched. The CDR3 extends over 14 amino acids. CDR3 coding DNA: TGTGCCAGCAGGCCGGGACAGATCATCTACGAGCAGTACTTC. This codes for CASRPGQIIYEQYF.

The J gene is TRBJ1-1, the V gene TRBV23-1, with unresolved D. TRBV23-1 is an ORF, and what it does is uncertain. Trimming took off 3 bases at V and 10 bases at J, with 18 bases between the two ends. The CDR3 is made up of 14 amino acids. The chain's CDR3 is CASSQIPRGRGAFF. CDR3 sequence (DNA): TGCGCCAGCAGTCAGATCCCCCGCGGTCGTGGAGCTTTCTTT.

This clone occurred a few times. The rearrangement uses TRBV7-2 and TRBJ2-1; no clear D. The CDR3 is 12 amino acids. Between the trimmed V and J ends, which lost 6 bases and 9 bases, there was a span of 12 bases. Germline V gene sequence: CDR1 SGHTA, CDR2 FQGNSA. This chain's CDR3 is CASSSRVTEQFF. CDR3 nucleotide sequence: TGTGCCAGCAGTTCTAGAGTCACTGAGCAGTTCTTC.

This chain uses TRBV7-2 with TRBJ2-2; 10 nucleotides match TRBD2. CDR3 length: 14 residues. CDR1 and CDR2 (germline): SGHTA, FQGNSA. Trimming at V came to 8 bases and at J to 4 bases, leaving 4 bases not matched to a gene. CDR3 sequence reads: CASQRGGLTGELFF. For the CDR3, the DNA is TGTGCCAGCCAGCGGGGGGGCCTCACCGGGGAGCTGTTTTTT.

The chain is built from TRBV7-2 and TRBJ2-5, with 14 bases fitting TRBD2. The J call is uncertain, as TRBJ2-7 better fits the DNA end. CDR3 size: 15 residues. The germline gives CDR1 SGHTA, CDR2 FQGNSA. CDR3 nucleotides: TGTGCCAGCAGCTTGACTAGCGGGGGGGCGTACGAGCAGTACTTC. Translated: CASSLTSGGAYEQYF.

This chain links TRBV7-2 with TRBJ1-6; TRBD1 matches at 10 bases. Trimming removed 8 bases from V and 1 base from J; junction bases left unmatched: 8. Germline CDR1 SGHTA, CDR2 FQGNSA. The CDR3 extends over 17 amino acids. Here the CDR3 DNA reads TGTGCCAGCGCGGGTGGACAGGGGGAATCCTATAATTCACCCCTCCACTTT. It yields the protein CASAGGQGESYNSPLHF.

The chain joins TRBV9 to TRBJ2-3; D is ambiguous. Germline CDR1 and CDR2: SGDLS and YYNGEE. Trimming removed 0 bases at V and 2 bases at J, with 10 bases between. The CDR3 contains 15 residues. The CDR3 spells CASSVGNSFTDTQYF. The CDR3 bases are TGTGCCAGCAGCGTAGGTAATAGCTTCACAGATACGCAGTATTTT.